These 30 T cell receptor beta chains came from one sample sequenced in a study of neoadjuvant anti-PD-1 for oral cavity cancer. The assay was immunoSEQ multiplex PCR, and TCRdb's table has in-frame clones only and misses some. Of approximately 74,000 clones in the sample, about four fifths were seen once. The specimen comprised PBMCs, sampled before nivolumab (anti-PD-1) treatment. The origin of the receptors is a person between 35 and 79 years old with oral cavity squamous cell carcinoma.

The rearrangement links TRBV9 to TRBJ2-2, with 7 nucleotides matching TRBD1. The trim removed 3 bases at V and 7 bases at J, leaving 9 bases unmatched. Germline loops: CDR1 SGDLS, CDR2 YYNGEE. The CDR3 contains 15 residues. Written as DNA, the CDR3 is TGTGCCAGCAGCGCCAGAAGACAGGGCAACGGGGAGCTGTTTTTT. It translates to CASSARRQGNGELFF.

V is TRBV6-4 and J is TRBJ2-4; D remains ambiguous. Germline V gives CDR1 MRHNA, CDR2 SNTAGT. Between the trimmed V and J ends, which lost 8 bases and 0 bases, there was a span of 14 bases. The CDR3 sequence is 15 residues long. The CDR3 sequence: CASRDPFLAKNIQYF. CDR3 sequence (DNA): TGTGCCAGCCGCGACCCTTTTCTAGCCAAAAACATTCAGTACTTC.

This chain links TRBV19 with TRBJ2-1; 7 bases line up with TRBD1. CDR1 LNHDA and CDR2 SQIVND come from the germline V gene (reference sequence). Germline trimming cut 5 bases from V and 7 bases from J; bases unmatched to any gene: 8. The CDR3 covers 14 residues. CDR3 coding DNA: TGTGCCAGTAGTCCAAGACAGGGTACGAATGAGCAGTTCTTC. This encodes CASSPRQGTNEQFF.

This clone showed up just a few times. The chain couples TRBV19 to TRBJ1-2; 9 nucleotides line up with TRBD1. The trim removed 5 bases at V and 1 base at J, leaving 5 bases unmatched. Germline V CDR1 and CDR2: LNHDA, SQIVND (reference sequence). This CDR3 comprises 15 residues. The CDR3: CASSAGTGINYGYTF. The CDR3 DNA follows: TGTGCCAGTAGTGCCGGGACAGGGATTAACTATGGCTACACCTTC.

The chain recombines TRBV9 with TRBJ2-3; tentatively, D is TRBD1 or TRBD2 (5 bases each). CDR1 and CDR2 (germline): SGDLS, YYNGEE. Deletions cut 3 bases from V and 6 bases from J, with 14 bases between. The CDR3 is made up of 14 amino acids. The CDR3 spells CASSGLGDADTQYF. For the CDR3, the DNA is TGTGCCAGCAGCGGCCTGGGGGACGCGGATACGCAGTATTTT. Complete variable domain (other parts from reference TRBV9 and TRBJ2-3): DSGVTQTPKHLITATGQRVTLRCSPRSGDLSVYWYQQSLDQGLQFLIQYYNGEERAKGNILERFSAQQFPDLHSELNLSSLELGDSALYFCASSGLGDADTQYFGPGTRLTVL.

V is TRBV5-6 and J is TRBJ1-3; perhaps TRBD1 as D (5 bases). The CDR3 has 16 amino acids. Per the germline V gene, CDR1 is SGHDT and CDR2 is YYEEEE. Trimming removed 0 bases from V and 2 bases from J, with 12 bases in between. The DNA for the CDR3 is TGTGCCAGCAGCTTGGCCTCCAGGGCAACTGGAAACACCATATATTTT. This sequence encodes CASSLASRATGNTIYF.

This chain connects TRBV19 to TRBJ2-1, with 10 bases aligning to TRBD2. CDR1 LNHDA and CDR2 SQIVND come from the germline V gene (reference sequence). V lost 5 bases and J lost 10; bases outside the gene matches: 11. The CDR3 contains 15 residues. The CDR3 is CASSRPAGGPKEQFF. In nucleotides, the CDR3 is TGTGCCAGTAGTCGTCCAGCGGGAGGGCCGAAGGAGCAGTTCTTC.

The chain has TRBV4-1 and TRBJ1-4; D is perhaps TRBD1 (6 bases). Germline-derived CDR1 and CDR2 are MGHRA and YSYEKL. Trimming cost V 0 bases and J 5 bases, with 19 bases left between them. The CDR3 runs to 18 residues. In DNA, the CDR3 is TGCGCCAGCAGCCAAGATTTTCGGCCTTGGGGGGCGAATGAAAAACTGTTTTTT. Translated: CASSQDFRPWGANEKLFF.

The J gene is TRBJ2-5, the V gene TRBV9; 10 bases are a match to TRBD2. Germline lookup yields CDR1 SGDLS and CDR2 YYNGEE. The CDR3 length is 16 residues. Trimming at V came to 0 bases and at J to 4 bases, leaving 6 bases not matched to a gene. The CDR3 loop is CASSVGIAGGVETQYF. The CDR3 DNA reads TGTGCCAGCAGCGTAGGGATAGCGGGAGGAGTAGAGACCCAGTACTTC. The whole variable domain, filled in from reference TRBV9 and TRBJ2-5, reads DSGVTQTPKHLITATGQRVTLRCSPRSGDLSVYWYQQSLDQGLQFLIQYYNGEERAKGNILERFSAQQFPDLHSELNLSSLELGDSALYFCASSVGIAGGVETQYFGPGTRLLVL.

CDR3 bases: TGTGCCAGCAGTGATCAGGGGAACTATGGCTACACCTTC. Translation: CASSDQGNYGYTF. The V gene is TRBV6-1, the J gene TRBJ1-2; perhaps TRBD1 as D (6 bases). The germline V gene encodes CDR1 MNHNS and CDR2 SASEGT. The CDR3 spans 13 residues. V was shortened by 3 bases and J by 2 bases, with 7 bases between the two germline ends.

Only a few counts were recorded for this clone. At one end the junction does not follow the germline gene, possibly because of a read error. The CDR3 region has the DNA TGCAGTGCTAGAGACCACCCCTCGGTAACTTTC. It encodes CSARDHPSVTF. The rearrangement links TRBV20-1 to TRBJ1-2, with no clear D. The germline CDR1 and CDR2 sequences are DFQATT and SNEGSKA (reference sequence). This CDR3 has 11 amino acids.

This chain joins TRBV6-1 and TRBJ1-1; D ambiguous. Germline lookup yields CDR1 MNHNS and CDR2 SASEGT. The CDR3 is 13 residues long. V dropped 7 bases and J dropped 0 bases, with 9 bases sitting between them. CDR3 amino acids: CASTQLMNTEAFF. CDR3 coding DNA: TGTGCCAGCACGCAGCTCATGAACACTGAAGCTTTCTTT.

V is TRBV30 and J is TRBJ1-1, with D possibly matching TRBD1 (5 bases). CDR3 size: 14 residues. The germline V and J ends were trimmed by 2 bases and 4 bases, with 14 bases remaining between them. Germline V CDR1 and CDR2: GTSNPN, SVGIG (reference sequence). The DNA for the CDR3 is TGTGCCTGGAGTCGGGGCTCATGGGGCACTGAAGCTTTCTTT. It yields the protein CAWSRGSWGTEAFF. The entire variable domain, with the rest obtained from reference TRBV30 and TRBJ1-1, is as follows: SQTIHQWPATLVQPVGSPLSLECTVEGTSNPNLYWYRQAAGRGLQLLFYSVGIGQISSEVPQNLSASRPQDRQFILSSKKLLLSDSGFYLCAWSRGSWGTEAFFGQGTRLTVV.

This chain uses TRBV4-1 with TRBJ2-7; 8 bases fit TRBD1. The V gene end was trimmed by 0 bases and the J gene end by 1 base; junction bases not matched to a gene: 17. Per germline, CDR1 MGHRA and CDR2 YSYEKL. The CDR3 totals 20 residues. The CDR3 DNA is TGCGCCAGCAGCCAAGATTTATCCAGGGGGCTTACCCCCATATCCTACGAGCAGTACTTC. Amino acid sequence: CASSQDLSRGLTPISYEQYF.

The CDR3 sequence is CASRVISTDTQYF. As DNA, the CDR3 is TGTGCCAGCAGAGTAATTAGCACAGATACGCAGTATTTT. This chain joins TRBV6-1 and TRBJ2-3; no reliable D call. Germline loops: CDR1 MNHNS, CDR2 SASEGT. Trimming shortened V by 6 bases and J by 0 bases, and 7 bases separated the two germline ends. The CDR3 contains 13 residues.

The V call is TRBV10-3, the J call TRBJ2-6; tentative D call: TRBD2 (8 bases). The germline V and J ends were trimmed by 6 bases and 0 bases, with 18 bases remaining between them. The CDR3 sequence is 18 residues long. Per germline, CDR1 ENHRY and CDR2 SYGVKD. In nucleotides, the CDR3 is TGTGCCATCAGGGCGGGGGGACAGTTCCTCTCTGGGGCCAACGTCCTGACTTTC. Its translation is CAIRAGGQFLSGANVLTF.

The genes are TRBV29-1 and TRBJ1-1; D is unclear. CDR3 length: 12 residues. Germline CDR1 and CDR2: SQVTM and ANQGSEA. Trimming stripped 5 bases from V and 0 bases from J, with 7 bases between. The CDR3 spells CSVHGLNTEAFF. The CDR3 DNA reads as TGCAGCGTTCACGGACTGAACACTGAAGCTTTCTTT.

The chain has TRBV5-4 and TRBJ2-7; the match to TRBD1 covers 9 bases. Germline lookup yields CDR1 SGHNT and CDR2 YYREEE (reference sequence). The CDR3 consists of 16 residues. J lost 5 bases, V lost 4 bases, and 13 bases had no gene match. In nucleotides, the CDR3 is TGTGCCAGCAGCCCCAACTATCAGACAGGGGGGAACGAGCAGTACTTC. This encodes CASSPNYQTGGNEQYF.

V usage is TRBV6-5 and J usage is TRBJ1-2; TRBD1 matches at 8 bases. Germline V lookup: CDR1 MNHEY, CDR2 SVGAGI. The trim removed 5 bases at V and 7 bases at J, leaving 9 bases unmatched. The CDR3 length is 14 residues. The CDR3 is CASSQGQGRSGYTF. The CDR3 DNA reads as TGTGCCAGCAGTCAAGGACAGGGAAGGAGTGGCTACACCTTC.

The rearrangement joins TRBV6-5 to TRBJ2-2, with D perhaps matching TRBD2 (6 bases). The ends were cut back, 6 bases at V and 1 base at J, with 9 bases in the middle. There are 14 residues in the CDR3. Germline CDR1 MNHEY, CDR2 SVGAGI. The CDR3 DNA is TGTGCCAGCAGCCCCGGGGGGAACACCGGGGAGCTGTTTTTT. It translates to CASSPGGNTGELFF.

CDR3 in DNA: TGTGCCAGCAGCTTAGACGCAAAGCAGCCCCAGCATTTT. Amino acids: CASSLDAKQPQHF. The rearrangement uses TRBV7-9 and TRBJ1-5; D unclear. Trimming cost V 1 base and J 7 bases, with 8 bases left between them. Germline values: CDR1 SEHNR, CDR2 FQNEAQ (reference sequence). This CDR3 contains 13 residues. The full variable domain, with the rest looked up from reference TRBV7-9 and TRBJ1-5, is DTGVSQNPRHKITKRGQNVTFRCDPISEHNRLYWYRQTLGQGPEFLTYFQNEAQLEKSRLLSDRFSAERPKGSFSTLEIQRTEQGDSAMYLCASSLDAKQPQHFGDGTRLSIL.

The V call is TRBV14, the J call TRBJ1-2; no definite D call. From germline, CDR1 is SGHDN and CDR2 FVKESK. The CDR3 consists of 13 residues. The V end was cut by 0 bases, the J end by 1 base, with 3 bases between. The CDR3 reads CASSQEINYGYTF. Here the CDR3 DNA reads TGTGCCAGCAGCCAAGAGATTAACTATGGCTACACCTTC.

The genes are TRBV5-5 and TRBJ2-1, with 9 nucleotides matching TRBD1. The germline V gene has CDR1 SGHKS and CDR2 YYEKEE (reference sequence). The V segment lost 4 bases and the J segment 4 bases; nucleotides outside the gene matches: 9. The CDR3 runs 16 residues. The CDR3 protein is CASSITGQGNYNEQFF. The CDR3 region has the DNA TGTGCCAGCAGCATCACGGGACAGGGTAATTACAATGAGCAGTTCTTC.

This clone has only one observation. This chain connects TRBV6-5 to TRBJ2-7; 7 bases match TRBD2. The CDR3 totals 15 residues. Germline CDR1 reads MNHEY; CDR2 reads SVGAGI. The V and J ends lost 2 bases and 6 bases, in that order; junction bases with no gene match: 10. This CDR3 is CASSYAGAGVPEQYF. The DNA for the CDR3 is TGTGCCAGCAGTTACGCTGGGGCGGGAGTACCCGAGCAGTACTTC.

This CDR3 reads CASSLAGTGAETQYF. CDR3 DNA sequence: TGCGCCAGCAGTCTAGCCGGGACAGGGGCAGAGACCCAGTACTTC. This chain joins TRBV5-1 and TRBJ2-5; TRBD1 matches 10 bases. Germline CDR1 SGHRS, CDR2 YFSETQ. CDR3 length equals 15 residues. V shed 5 bases and J 4 bases; nucleotides not matched to a gene: 8.

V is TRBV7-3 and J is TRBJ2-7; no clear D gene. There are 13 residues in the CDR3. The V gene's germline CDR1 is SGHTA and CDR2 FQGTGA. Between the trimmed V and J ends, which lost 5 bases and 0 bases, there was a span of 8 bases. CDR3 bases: TGTGCCAGCAGCCTGGGCGTCTCCTACGAGCAGTACTTC. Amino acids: CASSLGVSYEQYF. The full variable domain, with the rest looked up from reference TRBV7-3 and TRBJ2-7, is GAGVSQTPSNKVTEKGKYVELRCDPISGHTALYWYRQSLGQGPEFLIYFQGTGAADDSGLPNDRFFAVRPEGSVSTLKIQRTERGDSAVYLCASSLGVSYEQYFGPGTRLTVT.

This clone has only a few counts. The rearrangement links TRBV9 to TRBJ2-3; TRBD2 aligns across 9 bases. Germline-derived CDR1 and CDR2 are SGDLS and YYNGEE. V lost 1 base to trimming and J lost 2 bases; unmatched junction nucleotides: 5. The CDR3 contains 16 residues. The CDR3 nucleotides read TGTGCCAGCAGCGTATACGCTAGCGGGGCCACAGATACGCAGTATTTT. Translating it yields CASSVYASGATDTQYF.

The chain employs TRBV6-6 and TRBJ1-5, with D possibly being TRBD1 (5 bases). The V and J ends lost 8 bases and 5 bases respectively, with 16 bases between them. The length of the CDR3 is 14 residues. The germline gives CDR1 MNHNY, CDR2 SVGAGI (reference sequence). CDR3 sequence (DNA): TGTGCCAGCGCCTGGGGGGAGGCAGATCAGCCCCAGCATTTT. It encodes CASAWGEADQPQHF.

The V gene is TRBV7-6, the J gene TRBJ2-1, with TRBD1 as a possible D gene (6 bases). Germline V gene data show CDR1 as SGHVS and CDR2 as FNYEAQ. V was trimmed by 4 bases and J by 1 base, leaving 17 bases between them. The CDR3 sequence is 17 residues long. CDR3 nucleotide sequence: TGTGCCAGCAGCTACCTAGGACAGCAGATGTCCTACAATGAGCAGTTCTTC. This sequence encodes CASSYLGQQMSYNEQFF.

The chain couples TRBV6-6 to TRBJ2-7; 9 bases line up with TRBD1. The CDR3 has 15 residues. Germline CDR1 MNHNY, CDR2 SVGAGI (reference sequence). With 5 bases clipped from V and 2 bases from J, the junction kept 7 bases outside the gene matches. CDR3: CASSQGTGPPYEQYF. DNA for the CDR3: TGTGCCAGCAGTCAGGGGACAGGGCCTCCCTACGAGCAGTACTTC.